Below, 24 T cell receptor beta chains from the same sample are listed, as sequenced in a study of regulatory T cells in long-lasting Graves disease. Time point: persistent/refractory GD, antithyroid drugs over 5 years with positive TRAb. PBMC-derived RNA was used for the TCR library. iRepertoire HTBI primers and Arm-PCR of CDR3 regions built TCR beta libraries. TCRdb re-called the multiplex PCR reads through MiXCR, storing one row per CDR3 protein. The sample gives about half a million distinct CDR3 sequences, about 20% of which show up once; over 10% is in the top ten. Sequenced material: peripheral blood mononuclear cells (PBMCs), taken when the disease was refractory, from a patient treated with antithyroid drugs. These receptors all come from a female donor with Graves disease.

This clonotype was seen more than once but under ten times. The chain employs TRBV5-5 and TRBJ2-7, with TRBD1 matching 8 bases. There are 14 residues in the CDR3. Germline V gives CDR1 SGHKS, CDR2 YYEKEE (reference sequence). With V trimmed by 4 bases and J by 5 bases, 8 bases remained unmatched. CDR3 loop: CASSPWTGTNEQYF. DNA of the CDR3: TGTGCCAGCAGCCCGTGGACAGGGACGAACGAGCAGTACTTC.

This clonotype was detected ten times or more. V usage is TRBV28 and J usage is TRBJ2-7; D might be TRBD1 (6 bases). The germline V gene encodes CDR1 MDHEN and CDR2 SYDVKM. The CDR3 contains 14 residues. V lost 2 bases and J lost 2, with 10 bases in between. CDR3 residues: CASSLARGPYEQYF. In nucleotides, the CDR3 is TGTGCCAGCAGTTTAGCCAGGGGTCCCTACGAGCAGTACTTC.

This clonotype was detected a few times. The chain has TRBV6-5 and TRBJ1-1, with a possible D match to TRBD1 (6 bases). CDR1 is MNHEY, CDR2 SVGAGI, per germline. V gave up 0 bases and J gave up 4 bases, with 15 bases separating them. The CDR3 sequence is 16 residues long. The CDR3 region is CASSYSRGWAGTEAFF. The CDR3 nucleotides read TGTGCCAGCAGTTACTCAAGGGGGTGGGCAGGCACTGAAGCTTTCTTT.

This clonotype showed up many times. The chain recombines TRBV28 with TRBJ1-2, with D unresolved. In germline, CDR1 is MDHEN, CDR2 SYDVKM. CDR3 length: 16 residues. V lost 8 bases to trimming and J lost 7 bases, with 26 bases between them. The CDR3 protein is CASCPSSRWASGGYTF. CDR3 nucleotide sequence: TGTGCCAGCTGCCCCTCGTCAAGGTGGGCCTCGGGTGGCTACACCTTC.

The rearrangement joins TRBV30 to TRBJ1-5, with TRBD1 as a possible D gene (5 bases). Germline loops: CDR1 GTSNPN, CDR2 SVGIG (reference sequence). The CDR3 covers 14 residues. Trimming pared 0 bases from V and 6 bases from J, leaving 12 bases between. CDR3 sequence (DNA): TGTGCCTGGAGTGTGAGACAGATCCCTCAGCCCCAGCATTTT. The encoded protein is CAWSVRQIPQPQHF.

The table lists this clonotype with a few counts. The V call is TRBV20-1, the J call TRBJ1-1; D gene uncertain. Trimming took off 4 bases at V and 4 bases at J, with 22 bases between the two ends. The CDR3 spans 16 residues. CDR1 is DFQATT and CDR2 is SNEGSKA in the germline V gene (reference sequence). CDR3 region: CSAKEWRTPSFTEAFF. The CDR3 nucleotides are TGCAGTGCTAAGGAGTGGCGCACACCCTCGTTCACTGAAGCTTTCTTT.

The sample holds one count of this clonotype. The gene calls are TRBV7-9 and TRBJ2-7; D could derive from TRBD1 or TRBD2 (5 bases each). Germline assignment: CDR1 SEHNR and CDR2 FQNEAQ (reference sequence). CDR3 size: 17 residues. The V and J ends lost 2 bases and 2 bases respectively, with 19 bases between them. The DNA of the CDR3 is TGTGCCAGCAGCTTATATAAGTCCGGGACCTCCCCCTACGAGCAGTACTTC. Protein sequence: CASSLYKSGTSPYEQYF.

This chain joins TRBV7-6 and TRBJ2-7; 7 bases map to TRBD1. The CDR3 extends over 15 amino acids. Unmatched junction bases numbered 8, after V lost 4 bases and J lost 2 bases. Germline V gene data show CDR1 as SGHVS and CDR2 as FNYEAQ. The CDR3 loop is CASSSQTGSAYEQYF. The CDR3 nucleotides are TGTGCCAGCAGCTCCCAGACAGGGTCGGCCTACGAGCAGTACTTC.

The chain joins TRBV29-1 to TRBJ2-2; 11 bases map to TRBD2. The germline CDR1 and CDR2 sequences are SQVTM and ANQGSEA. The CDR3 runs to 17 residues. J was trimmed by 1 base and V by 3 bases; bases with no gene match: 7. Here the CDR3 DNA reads TGCAGCGTTGAGTTTACTAGCGGGAGTCTGAACACCGGGGAGCTGTTTTTT. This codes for CSVEFTSGSLNTGELFF.

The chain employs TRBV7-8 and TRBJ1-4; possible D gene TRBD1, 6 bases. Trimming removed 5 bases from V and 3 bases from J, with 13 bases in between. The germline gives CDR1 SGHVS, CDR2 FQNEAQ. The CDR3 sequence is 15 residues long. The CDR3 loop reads CASSRRGASNEKLFF. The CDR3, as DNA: TGTGCCAGCAGCCGGAGGGGGGCGTCTAATGAAAAACTGTTTTTT.

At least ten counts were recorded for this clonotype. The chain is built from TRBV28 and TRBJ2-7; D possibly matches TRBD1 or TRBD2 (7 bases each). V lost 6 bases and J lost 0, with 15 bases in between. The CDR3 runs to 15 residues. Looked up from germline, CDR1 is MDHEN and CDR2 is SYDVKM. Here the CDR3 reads CASRPGGGPSYEQYF. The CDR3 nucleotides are TGTGCCAGCAGGCCAGGGGGGGGCCCCTCCTACGAGCAGTACTTC.

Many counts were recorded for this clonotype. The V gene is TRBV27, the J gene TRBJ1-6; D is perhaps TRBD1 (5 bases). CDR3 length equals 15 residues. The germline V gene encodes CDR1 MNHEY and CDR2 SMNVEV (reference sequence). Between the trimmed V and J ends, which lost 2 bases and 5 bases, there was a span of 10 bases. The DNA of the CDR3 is TGTGCCAGCAGTTTAGGGGCGGGGAATAATTCACCCCTCCACTTT. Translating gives CASSLGAGNNSPLHF.

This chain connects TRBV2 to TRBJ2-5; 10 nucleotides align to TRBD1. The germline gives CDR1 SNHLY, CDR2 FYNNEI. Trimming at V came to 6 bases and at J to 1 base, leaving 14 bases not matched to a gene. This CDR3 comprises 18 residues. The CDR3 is CASSPTPGQGSTQETQYF. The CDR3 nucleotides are TGTGCCAGCAGCCCCACCCCGGGACAGGGGTCGACCCAAGAGACCCAGTACTTC. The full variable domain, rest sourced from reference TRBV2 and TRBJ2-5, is EPEVTQTPSHQVTQMGQEVILRCVPISNHLYFYWYRQILGQKVEFLVSFYNNEISEKSEIFDDQFSVERPDGSNFTLKIRSTKLEDSAMYFCASSPTPGQGSTQETQYFGPGTRLLVL.

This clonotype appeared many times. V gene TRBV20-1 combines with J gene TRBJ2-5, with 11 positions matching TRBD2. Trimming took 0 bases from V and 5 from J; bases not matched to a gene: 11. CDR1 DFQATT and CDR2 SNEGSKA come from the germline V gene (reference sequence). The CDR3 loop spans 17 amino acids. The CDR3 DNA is TGCAGTGCTAGAGACCCCGGGACTAGCGGATCCTGGGAGACCCAGTACTTC. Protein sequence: CSARDPGTSGSWETQYF.

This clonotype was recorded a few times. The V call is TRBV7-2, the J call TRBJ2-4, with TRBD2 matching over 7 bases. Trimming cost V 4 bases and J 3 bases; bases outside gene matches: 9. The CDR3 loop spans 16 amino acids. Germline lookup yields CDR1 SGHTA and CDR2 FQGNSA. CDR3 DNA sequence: TGTGCCAGCAGCTCTTCCGAAGCGGGGATCAAAAACATTCAGTACTTC. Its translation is CASSSSEAGIKNIQYF.

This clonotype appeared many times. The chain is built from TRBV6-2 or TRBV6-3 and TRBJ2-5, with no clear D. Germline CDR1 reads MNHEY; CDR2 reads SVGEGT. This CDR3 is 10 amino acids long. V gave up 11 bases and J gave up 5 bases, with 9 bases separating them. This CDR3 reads CAHGRETQYF. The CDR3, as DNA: TGTGCCCACGGACGGGAGACCCAGTACTTC.

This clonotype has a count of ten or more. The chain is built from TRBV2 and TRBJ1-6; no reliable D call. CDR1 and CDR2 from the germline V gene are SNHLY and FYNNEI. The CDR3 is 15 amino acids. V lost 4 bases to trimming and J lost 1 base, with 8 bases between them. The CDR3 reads CASSGVGSYNSPLHF. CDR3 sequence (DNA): TGTGCCAGCAGTGGGGTTGGGTCCTATAATTCACCCCTCCACTTT.

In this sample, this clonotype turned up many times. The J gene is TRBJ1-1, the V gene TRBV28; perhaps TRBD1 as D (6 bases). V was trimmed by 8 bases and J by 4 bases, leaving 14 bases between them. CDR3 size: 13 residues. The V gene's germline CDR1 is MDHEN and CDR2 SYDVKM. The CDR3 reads CASRVGASTEAFF. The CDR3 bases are TGTGCCAGCCGGGTGGGGGCCTCCACTGAAGCTTTCTTT.

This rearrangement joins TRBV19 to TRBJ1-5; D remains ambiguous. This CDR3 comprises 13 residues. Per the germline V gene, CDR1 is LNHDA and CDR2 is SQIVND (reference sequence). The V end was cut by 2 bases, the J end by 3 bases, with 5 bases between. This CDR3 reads CASSISANQPQHF. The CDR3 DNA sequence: TGTGCCAGTAGTATATCGGCCAATCAGCCCCAGCATTTT.

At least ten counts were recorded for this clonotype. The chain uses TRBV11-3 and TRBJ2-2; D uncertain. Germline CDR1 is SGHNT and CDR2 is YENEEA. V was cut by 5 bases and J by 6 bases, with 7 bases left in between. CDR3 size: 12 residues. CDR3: CASSLTAGELFF. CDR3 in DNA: TGTGCCAGCAGCCTTACAGCCGGGGAGCTGTTTTTT.

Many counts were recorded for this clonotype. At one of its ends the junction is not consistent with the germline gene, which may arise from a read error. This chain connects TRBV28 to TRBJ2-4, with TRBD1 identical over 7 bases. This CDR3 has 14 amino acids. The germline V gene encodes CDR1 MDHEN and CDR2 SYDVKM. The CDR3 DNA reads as TGTGCAAGCAGGGGGTGGATTGCCAAAAACATTCAGTACTTC. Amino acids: CASRGWIAKNIQYF.

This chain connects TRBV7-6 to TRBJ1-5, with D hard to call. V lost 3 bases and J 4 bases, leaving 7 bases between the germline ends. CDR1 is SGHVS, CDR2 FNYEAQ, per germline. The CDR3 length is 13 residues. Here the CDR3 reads CASSFTVNQPQHF. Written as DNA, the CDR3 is TGTGCCAGCAGCTTTACAGTGAATCAGCCCCAGCATTTT.

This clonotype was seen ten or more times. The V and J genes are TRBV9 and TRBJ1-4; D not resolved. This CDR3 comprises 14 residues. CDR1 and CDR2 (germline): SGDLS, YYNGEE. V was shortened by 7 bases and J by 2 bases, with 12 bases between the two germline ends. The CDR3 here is CASSRGMTNEKLFF. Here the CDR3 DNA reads TGTGCCAGCTCACGGGGTATGACTAATGAAAAACTGTTTTTT.

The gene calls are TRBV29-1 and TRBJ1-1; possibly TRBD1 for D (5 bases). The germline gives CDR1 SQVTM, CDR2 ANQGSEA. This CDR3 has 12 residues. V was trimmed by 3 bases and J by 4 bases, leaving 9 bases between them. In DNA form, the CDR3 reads TGCAGCGTTGAGGCAGGGTCCACTGAAGCTTTCTTT. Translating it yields CSVEAGSTEAFF. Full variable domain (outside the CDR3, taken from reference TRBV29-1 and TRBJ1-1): SAVISQKPSRDICQRGTSLTIQCQVDSQVTMMFWYRQQPGQSLTLIATANQGSEATYESGFVIDKFPISRPNLTFSTLTVSNMSPEDSSIYLCSVEAGSTEAFFGQGTRLTVV.